What follows is one T cell receptor (beta chain) and its context. Measured with immunoSEQ multiplex PCR; TCRdb has only the in-frame clones, and not every one. The table includes roughly 83,000 clones, 82% detected once. This entry belongs to a study of control samples from healthy donors and cancer patients. The CDR3 has 17 amino acids. CDR1 and CDR2 from the germline V gene are MNHEY and SVGEGT. Trimming removed 5 bases at V and 0 bases at J, with 14 bases between. The sequenced sample consisted of blood. The chain is built from TRBV6-2 or TRBV6-3 and TRBJ1-6, with D uncertain. This receptor was identified in a woman aged 60-75 years in good health. CDR3 in DNA: TGTGCCAGCAGTCCCCGGGAGGCGAGCTCCTATAATTCACCCCTCCACTTT. Translating gives CASSPREASSYNSPLHF.